Listed below are T cell receptor beta chains from one sample, sequenced in a study of blood T cells in healthy people across ages. TCRdb re-called the 5' RACE reads through MiXCR, storing one row per CDR3 protein. The table includes over a million distinct CDR3 sequences, around 59% detected once. The sample consisted of blood. The source is a man younger than 30 in good health. CDR3s include the opening cysteine and the closing phenylalanine or tryptophan. The order of the fields is J gene, D gene, clone size, V gene, CDR3 DNA, CDR3 protein. The D gene is left open where the match is weak. Rows give clone size only sometimes, using once, few, many, or a class for an expanded clone.

J gene: TRBJ2-5
D gene: TRBD2
clone size: .
V gene: TRBV20-1
CDR3 DNA: TGCAGTGCTAGTGGGGCTAGCGGGACGGAAGAGACCCAGTACTTC
CDR3 protein: CSASGASGTEETQYF

J gene: TRBJ2-3
D gene: TRBD2
clone size: .
V gene: TRBV11-2
CDR3 DNA: TGTGCCAGCAGCCCTAGCCCCGGGACTAGCGTTTCAGATACGCAGTATTTT
CDR3 protein: CASSPSPGTSVSDTQYF

J gene: TRBJ1-6
D gene: .
clone size: .
V gene: TRBV10-3
CDR3 DNA: TGTGCCATCAGTGAGGAGGGCCTCTATAATTCACCCCTCCACTTT
CDR3 protein: CAISEEGLYNSPLHF

J gene: TRBJ2-3
D gene: .
clone size: .
V gene: TRBV6-5
CDR3 DNA: TGTGCCAGCAGTTACTCCCTAGGCGGGGCCACAGATACGCAGTATTTT
CDR3 protein: CASSYSLGGATDTQYF

J gene: TRBJ1-2
D gene: TRBD1
clone size: .
V gene: TRBV6-5
CDR3 DNA: TGTGCCAGCAGTTACGATCCGGGACAGGGGGACTATGGCTACACCTTC
CDR3 protein: CASSYDPGQGDYGYTF

J gene: TRBJ2-1
D gene: .
clone size: .
V gene: TRBV5-1
CDR3 DNA: TGCGCCAGCAGCTTAAAAAGGGGCTCCTACAATGAGCAGTTCTTC
CDR3 protein: CASSLKRGSYNEQFF

J gene: TRBJ1-2
D gene: .
clone size: .
V gene: TRBV4-2
CDR3 DNA: TGTGCCAGCAGCCAAGACCCGAGGACGTATGGCTATGGCTACACCTTC
CDR3 protein: CASSQDPRTYGYGYTF

J gene: TRBJ2-1
D gene: .
clone size: many
V gene: TRBV20-1
CDR3 DNA: TGCAGTGCTAGAGATATAAGCGAACAGAACAATGAGCAGTTCTTC
CDR3 protein: CSARDISEQNNEQFF

J gene: TRBJ1-1
D gene: .
clone size: .
V gene: TRBV4-1
CDR3 DNA: TGCGCCAGCAGCCCCCCCCTCCTGAACACTGAAGCTTTCTTT
CDR3 protein: CASSPPLLNTEAFF

J gene: TRBJ2-7
D gene: .
clone size: .
V gene: TRBV6-1
CDR3 DNA: TGTGCCAGCACTGGGGGTCGGGCAGAGGTCTACGAGCAGTACTTC
CDR3 protein: CASTGGRAEVYEQYF

J gene: TRBJ2-5
D gene: TRBD2
clone size: .
V gene: TRBV12-3/TRBV12-4
CDR3 DNA: TGTGCCAGCAGTTCTCTAGCGGGGGGAGGCCAAGAGACCCAGTACTTC
CDR3 protein: CASSSLAGGGQETQYF

J gene: TRBJ2-7
D gene: TRBD1
clone size: few
V gene: TRBV3-1
CDR3 DNA: TGTGCCAGCAGCCAAACGGGACAGCTCTACGAGCAGTACTTC
CDR3 protein: CASSQTGQLYEQYF

J gene: TRBJ2-5
D gene: .
clone size: .
V gene: TRBV5-6
CDR3 DNA: TGTGCCAGCAGCTACAGGGCCCTCCAAGAGACCCAGTACTTC
CDR3 protein: CASSYRALQETQYF

J gene: TRBJ1-2
D gene: .
clone size: .
V gene: TRBV6-1
CDR3 DNA: TGTGCCAGCAGCCAAGCTATCTCTAACTATGGCTACACCTTC
CDR3 protein: CASSQAISNYGYTF

J gene: TRBJ2-2
D gene: .
clone size: .
V gene: TRBV5-1
CDR3 DNA: TGCGCCAGCAGCTTGGTTCTAGGATACACCGGGGAGCTGTTTTTT
CDR3 protein: CASSLVLGYTGELFF

J gene: TRBJ2-3
D gene: .
clone size: .
V gene: TRBV29-1
CDR3 DNA: TGCAGCGCATCATTGCCCCGGGGGGCCACAGATACGCAATATTTT
CDR3 protein: CSASLPRGATDTQYF

J gene: TRBJ2-3
D gene: .
clone size: few
V gene: TRBV29-1
CDR3 DNA: TGCAGCGTTGGTTACACACAATCAACAGATACGCAGTATTTT
CDR3 protein: CSVGYTQSTDTQYF

J gene: TRBJ2-5
D gene: TRBD2
clone size: .
V gene: TRBV7-7
CDR3 DNA: TGTGCCAGCAGCTTAGAGGGAGGGAAAGAGACCCAGTACTTC
CDR3 protein: CASSLEGGKETQYF

J gene: TRBJ2-7
D gene: TRBD2
clone size: .
V gene: TRBV20-1
CDR3 DNA: TGCAGTGCCACCGGGAGGGACAACTCCTACGAGCAGTACTTC
CDR3 protein: CSATGRDNSYEQYF

J gene: TRBJ2-3
D gene: TRBD1
clone size: .
V gene: TRBV27
CDR3 DNA: TGTGCCAGCAGTCGCTACCCGGACAGGGCGGCAGATACGCAGTATTTT
CDR3 protein: CASSRYPDRAADTQYF

J gene: TRBJ2-4
D gene: TRBD2
clone size: .
V gene: TRBV7-9
CDR3 DNA: TGTGCCAGCAGCATCGAGGGGACTAGCGGGAACATTCAGTACTTC
CDR3 protein: CASSIEGTSGNIQYF

J gene: TRBJ2-3
D gene: TRBD1
clone size: .
V gene: TRBV20-1
CDR3 DNA: TGCAGTGCTAGTGTGGGACAGATCACAGATACGCAGTATTTT
CDR3 protein: CSASVGQITDTQYF

J gene: TRBJ2-3
D gene: .
clone size: many
V gene: TRBV4-1
CDR3 DNA: TGTGCCAGCAGCCAAGTCCCCACAGATACGCAGTATTTT
CDR3 protein: CASSQVPTDTQYF

J gene: TRBJ2-3
D gene: .
clone size: .
V gene: TRBV7-2
CDR3 DNA: TGTGCCAGCAGCTTTCTCCGCCAGAGGAGAGAGGGCACAGATACGCAGTATTTT
CDR3 protein: CASSFLRQRREGTDTQYF

J gene: TRBJ2-1
D gene: .
clone size: many
V gene: TRBV4-2
CDR3 DNA: TGCGCCAGCAGCCAAGGGGGCAATGAGCAGTTCTTC
CDR3 protein: CASSQGGNEQFF

J gene: TRBJ2-7
D gene: .
clone size: .
V gene: TRBV4-1
CDR3 DNA: TGCGCCAGCAGCCAAGACGGCCAGTCCTACGAGCAGTACTTC
CDR3 protein: CASSQDGQSYEQYF

J gene: TRBJ2-5
D gene: .
clone size: few
V gene: TRBV6-1
CDR3 DNA: TGTGCCAGCGGGGAACACGGGGAGACCCAGTACTTC
CDR3 protein: CASGEHGETQYF

J gene: TRBJ2-1
D gene: .
clone size: .
V gene: TRBV20-1
CDR3 DNA: TGCAGTGCTAGATACACCCTAAGGAATGAGCGGTTCTTC
CDR3 protein: CSARYTLRNERFF